A single sample gave rise to the 5 T cell receptor beta chains below, sequenced in a study of blood T cell repertoires in COVID-19. Measured with immunoSEQ multiplex PCR; TCRdb has only the in-frame clones, and not every one. The repertoire holds approximately 300,000 clones, with around four fifths as singletons. The sample comprised peripheral blood. The receptors originated from a woman aged 45-60 years with active or convalescent COVID-19.

This chain joins TRBV5-1 and TRBJ1-2; a possible D gene is TRBD1 (6 bases). The length of the CDR3 is 14 residues. Trimming cost V 4 bases and J 2 bases, with 12 bases left between them. Per the germline V gene, CDR1 is SGHRS and CDR2 is YFSETQ. The CDR3 nucleotides are TGCGCCAGCAGCGCACCTCAGGGGAACTATGGCTACACCTTC. Its protein product is CASSAPQGNYGYTF.

The rearrangement joins TRBV27 to TRBJ2-7; TRBD2 matches at 7 bases. The ends lost 8 bases at V and 2 bases at J; junction bases unmatched: 12. CDR1 and CDR2 from the germline V gene are MNHEY and SMNVEV (reference sequence). The CDR3 sequence is 15 residues long. As DNA, the CDR3 is TGTGCCAGCGGGAGGTCGGGCGGGAGCGCCTACGAGCAGTACTTC. This sequence encodes CASGRSGGSAYEQYF.

The chain recombines TRBV3-1 (or the pseudogene TRBV3-2) with TRBJ1-6; TRBD1 matches 7 bases. Germline CDR1 and CDR2: LGHDT and YNNKEL (reference sequence). V shed 1 base and J 7 bases; nucleotides not matched to a gene: 7. The CDR3 runs 16 residues. The CDR3 spells CASSQGGGGKNSPLHF. The CDR3 region has the DNA TGTGCCAGCAGCCAAGGAGGGGGCGGAAAAAATTCACCCCTCCACTTT.

This clone was counted once. The rearrangement links TRBV4-1 to TRBJ1-1; D is unclear. V was shortened by 2 bases and J by 3 bases, with 7 bases between the two germline ends. This CDR3 is 13 amino acids long. Germline V gene sequence: CDR1 MGHRA, CDR2 YSYEKL. The CDR3 DNA reads as TGCGCCAGCAGCCAAAGAGGAGACACTGAAGCTTTCTTT. It yields the protein CASSQRGDTEAFF.

V gene TRBV5-4 combines with J gene TRBJ2-7; a possible D gene is TRBD2 (5 bases). The CDR3 spans 13 residues. The V gene's germline CDR1 is SGHNT and CDR2 YYREEE (reference sequence). Trimming cost V 0 bases and J 5 bases, with 9 bases left between them. CDR3 sequence: CASSLAGNHEQYF. The CDR3 DNA sequence: TGTGCCAGCAGCTTGGCCGGGAACCACGAGCAGTACTTC. The full variable domain, with the rest looked up from reference TRBV5-4 and TRBJ2-7, is ETGVTQSPTHLIKTRGQQVTLRCSSQSGHNTVSWYQQALGQGPQFIFQYYREEENGRGNFPPRFSGLQFPNYSSELNVNALELDDSALYLCASSLAGNHEQYFGPGTRLTVT.